What follows describes a single T cell receptor beta chain. CDR1 is SGHNT, CDR2 YYREEE, per germline (reference sequence). CDR3 size: 14 residues. V was pared by 1 base and J by 0 bases, with 8 bases between. The source of the sample is a study of blood T cell dynamics during melanoma immunotherapy. Time point in this sample: pre-treatment baseline. Every bulk PBMC sample received the same 350 ng of DNA. Measured with immunoSEQ multiplex PCR; TCRdb has only the in-frame clones, and not every one. The table lists approximately 25,000 clones, 87% of them singletons. The genes are TRBV5-4 and TRBJ2-7; D gene ambiguous. The source was blood, collected from a patient treated with checkpoint blockade. The sequence was obtained from a human donor with melanoma. Here the CDR3 reads CASSLWLSSYEQYF. DNA of the CDR3: TGTGCCAGCAGCTTGTGGCTGTCCTCCTACGAGCAGTACTTC.